This passage covers 10 T cell receptor beta chains from one sample sequenced in a study of OX40 agonist ivuxolimab in advanced cancers. Profiling relied on immunoSEQ multiplex PCR, and the TCRdb table lists in-frame clones only, not all of them. This table holds approximately 77,000 clones, 80% to 95% found once. The source was CD4+ or CD8+ T cells sorted from blood, collected in a trial of the OX40 agonist ivuxolimab. The receptor set was obtained from an adult with an advanced solid tumor such as melanoma, head and neck, liver or kidney cancer.

CDR3 loop: CASSQDLVALGFEQYF. The DNA for the CDR3 is TGCGCCAGCAGCCAAGATTTGGTCGCTTTGGGGTTCGAGCAGTACTTC. V usage is TRBV4-3 and J usage is TRBJ2-7; D ambiguous. Germline V gives CDR1 LGHNA, CDR2 YSLEER. V was cut by 0 bases and J by 6 bases, with 18 bases left in between. The CDR3 is 16 residues long.

The chain couples TRBV28 to TRBJ1-4, with a possible D match to TRBD1 (5 bases). With 5 bases removed from V and 0 bases from J, the gap between germline ends came to 7 bases. Germline lookup yields CDR1 MDHEN and CDR2 SYDVKM. The CDR3 is 14 residues long. This chain's CDR3 is CASSQGPTNEKLFF. The CDR3 nucleotides read TGTGCCAGCAGTCAGGGTCCAACTAATGAAAAACTGTTTTTT.

This sequence joins TRBV9 and TRBJ2-7; D gene ambiguous. CDR3 size: 14 residues. Trimming pared 2 bases from V and 9 bases from J, leaving 18 bases between. Germline CDR1 reads SGDLS; CDR2 reads YYNGEE. This chain's CDR3 is CASSVINGLSPQYF. In DNA, the CDR3 is TGTGCCAGCAGCGTTATCAACGGGCTAAGCCCGCAGTACTTC.

CDR3 sequence: CASSLDKGSGEQFF. CDR3 DNA: TGTGCCAGCAGCTTAGATAAAGGGTCAGGGGAACAGTTCTTC. The J gene is TRBJ2-1, the V gene TRBV7-2; tentative D call: TRBD1 (6 bases). V was clipped by 1 base and J by 13 bases, with 17 bases between them. The CDR3 runs to 14 residues. Germline loops: CDR1 SGHTA, CDR2 FQGNSA. The full variable domain, rest sourced from reference TRBV7-2 and TRBJ2-1, is GAGVSQSPSNKVTEKGKDVELRCDPISGHTALYWYRQSLGQGLEFLIYFQGNSAPDKSGLPSDRFSAERTGGSVSTLTIQRTQQEDSAVYLCASSLDKGSGEQFFGPGTRLTVL.

The chain is built from TRBV5-1 and TRBJ1-3; D call uncertain. The CDR3 totals 14 residues. Trimming took 0 bases from V and 3 from J, leaving 7 bases between them. CDR1 is SGHRS, CDR2 YFSETQ, per germline. The CDR3 DNA is TGCGCCAGCAGCTTGGTGTCGGGTGGAAACACCATATATTTT. Translated, it gives CASSLVSGGNTIYF.

The rearrangement joins TRBV7-9 to TRBJ1-2; 7 bases are a match to TRBD1. Trimming removed 1 base from V and 8 bases from J; junction bases left unmatched: 4. Germline-derived CDR1 and CDR2 are SEHNR and FQNEAQ (reference sequence). This CDR3 has 13 amino acids. CDR3 residues: CASSLGDRRGYTF. In nucleotides, the CDR3 is TGTGCCAGCAGCTTAGGGGACAGAAGGGGCTACACCTTC.

This sequence joins TRBV28 and TRBJ2-7; 11 bases line up with TRBD1. CDR1 is MDHEN and CDR2 is SYDVKM in the germline V gene. This CDR3 contains 15 residues. The V segment lost 5 bases and the J segment 4 bases; nucleotides outside the gene matches: 7. In DNA form, the CDR3 reads TGTGCCAGCAGTGTTCTCGGGACAGGGGGTTACGAGCAGTACTTC. Protein product: CASSVLGTGGYEQYF.

The chain employs TRBV5-4 and TRBJ1-1, with 8 bases fitting TRBD1. The J segment lost 5 bases and the V segment lost 7 bases, leaving 7 bases of the junction unmatched. The CDR3 extends over 13 amino acids. Per germline, CDR1 SGHNT and CDR2 YYREEE (reference sequence). This CDR3 is CASRTWTGTEAFF. CDR3 nucleotide sequence: TGTGCCAGCCGGACATGGACAGGGACTGAAGCTTTCTTT.

The V and J genes are TRBV30 and TRBJ1-3; D may be TRBD1 (5 bases). Germline V gene sequence: CDR1 GTSNPN, CDR2 SVGIG (reference sequence). Trimming removed 4 bases at V and 0 bases at J, with 10 bases between. CDR3 size: 14 residues. This CDR3 reads CAWTFGHSGNTIYF. CDR3 nucleotide sequence: TGTGCCTGGACATTCGGACACTCTGGAAACACCATATATTTT.

V gene TRBV6-1 combines with J gene TRBJ1-1; possible D gene TRBD1, 6 bases. The CDR3 is 14 residues long. Germline-derived CDR1 and CDR2 are MNHNS and SASEGT. Trimming took off 4 bases at V and 1 base at J, with 10 bases between the two ends. CDR3 nucleotides: TGTGCCAGCAGTGGGACAGTAACGAACACTGAAGCTTTCTTT. Translating it yields CASSGTVTNTEAFF.